This TCR beta chain was documented in a study of monozygotic twins with inflammatory bowel disease. Regarding this clonotype: Antigen unknown.

TCRdb reprocessed the 5' RACE reads, with one entry per CDR3 protein and no DNA. The listing records over 200,000 distinct CDR3 sequences. Study outcomes and limitations: Healthy co-twins had higher TCRbeta inverse Simpson diversity than their IBD twins. Immunosuppressive treatments were not uniform, and this may have added variability to patient repertoires.

This CDR3 contains 14 residues. Germline CDR1 and CDR2: SGHRS and YFSETQ. This TCR came from a human donor with ulcerative colitis or Crohn's disease, or a healthy co-twin of an affected twin (not recorded which). The rearrangement links TRBV5-1 to TRBJ2-3; the D gene TCRdb calls, TRBD1, cannot be checked with no DNA. Sequencing used blood. CDR3 sequence: CASSHGGPTDTQYF.